Detailed here is one T cell receptor beta chain. Antigen: not known. This entry belongs to a study of shared clonotypes between healthy human individuals. The study's findings and limits: It was the non-shared clonotypes that had lower generation probabilities than clonotypes shared by all four donors. The low donor count limited represented genetic and exposure-history diversity.

How the authors handled the data: ImmunoSEQ gave junction-only sequences without quality scores, so filtering differed. TCRdb keeps only in-frame clones here, not all; method: immunoSEQ multiplex PCR. V, J and clone size derive from that table, while D and trimming were established from the DNA sequence. The sample shows fewer than 1.4 million clones, about 80% of them seen only once. The V gene lost 10 bases and the J gene lost 4 bases, with 19 bases spanning the gap. The CDR3 runs 14 residues. Germline-derived CDR1 and CDR2 are MNHEY and SVGAGI. The TCR was taken from a young man in good health. Some clones in this sample may be carry-over from other donors' samples. The rearrangement links TRBV6-5 to TRBJ1-1, with D unclear. Sample: memory CD4+ T cells from PBMCs. The subset here: CD45RA-negative fraction. As DNA, the CDR3 is TGTGCCACCTGGCCATTGGCAGGAATCACTGAAGCTTTCTTT. It specifies CATWPLAGITEAFF.